In this sample, the clone carrying this T cell receptor beta chain turned up once. These data come from a study of blood T cell repertoires in COVID-19. Whole-study context: Samples representing acute and convalescent COVID-19 were sourced from the United States, Italy and Spain. From T cells, B-cell-depleted T cells, or PBMCs came the material, which was cDNA or gDNA.

Participants had their cohort set by participant-reported clinical history. For recovered donors of Cohort 3, there were two negative PCRs, clearance, or symptom resolution. The data were produced by immunoSEQ multiplex PCR, yet TCRdb's version contains in-frame clones alone and is incomplete. The sample has more than 250,000 clones; 87% are singletons. Germline V gene data show CDR1 as SQVTM and CDR2 as ANQGSEA. This CDR3 region has 15 residues. Trimming pared 6 bases from V and 0 bases from J, leaving 15 bases between. Material: PBMCs or T cells enriched from blood (not recorded which). The chain carries TRBV29-1 and TRBJ1-3, with D maybe TRBD1 (6 bases). This receptor was taken from a woman aged 25 to 45 who had recovered from COVID-19. CDR3 in DNA: TGCAGCGTAGATATCGGACAGAGCTCTGGAAACACCATATATTTT. Its protein is CSVDIGQSSGNTIYF.